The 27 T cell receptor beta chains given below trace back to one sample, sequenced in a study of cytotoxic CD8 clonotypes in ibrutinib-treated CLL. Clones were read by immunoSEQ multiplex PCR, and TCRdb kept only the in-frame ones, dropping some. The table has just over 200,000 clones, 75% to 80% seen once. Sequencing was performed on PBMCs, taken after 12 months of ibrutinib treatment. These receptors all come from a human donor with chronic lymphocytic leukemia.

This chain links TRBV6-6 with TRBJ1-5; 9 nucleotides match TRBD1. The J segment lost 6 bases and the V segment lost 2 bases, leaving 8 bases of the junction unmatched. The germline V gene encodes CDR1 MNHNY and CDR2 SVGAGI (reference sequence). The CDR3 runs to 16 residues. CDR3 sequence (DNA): TGTGCCAGCAGTTACACAGGGGGCGTTCTCAGTCAGCCCCAGCATTTT. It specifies CASSYTGGVLSQPQHF.

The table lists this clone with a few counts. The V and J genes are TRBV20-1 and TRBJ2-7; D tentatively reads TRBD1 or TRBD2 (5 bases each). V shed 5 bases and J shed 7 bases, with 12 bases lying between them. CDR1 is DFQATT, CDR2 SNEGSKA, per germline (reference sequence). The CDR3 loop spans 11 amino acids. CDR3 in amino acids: CSAGGRQEQYF. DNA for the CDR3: TGCAGTGCTGGGGGACGTCAGGAGCAGTACTTC.

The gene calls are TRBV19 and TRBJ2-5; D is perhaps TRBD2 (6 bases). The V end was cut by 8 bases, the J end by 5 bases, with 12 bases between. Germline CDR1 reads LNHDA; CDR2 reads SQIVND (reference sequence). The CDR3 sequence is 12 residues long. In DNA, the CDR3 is TGTGCCAGTCGACAGAGCGGGGAGACCCAGTACTTC. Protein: CASRQSGETQYF.

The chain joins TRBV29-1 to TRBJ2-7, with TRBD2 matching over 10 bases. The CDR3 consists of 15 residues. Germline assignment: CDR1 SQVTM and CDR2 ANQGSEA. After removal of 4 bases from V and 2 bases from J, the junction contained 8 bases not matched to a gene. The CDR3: CSVVPLAGVAYEQYF. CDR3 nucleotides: TGCAGCGTTGTTCCCCTAGCGGGAGTGGCCTACGAGCAGTACTTC.

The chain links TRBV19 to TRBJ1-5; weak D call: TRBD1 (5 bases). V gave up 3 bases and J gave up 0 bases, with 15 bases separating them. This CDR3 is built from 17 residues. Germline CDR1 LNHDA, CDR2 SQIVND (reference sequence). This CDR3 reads CASSMGPGLLSNQPQHF. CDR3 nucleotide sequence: TGTGCCAGTAGTATGGGTCCGGGACTTCTTAGCAATCAGCCCCAGCATTTT.

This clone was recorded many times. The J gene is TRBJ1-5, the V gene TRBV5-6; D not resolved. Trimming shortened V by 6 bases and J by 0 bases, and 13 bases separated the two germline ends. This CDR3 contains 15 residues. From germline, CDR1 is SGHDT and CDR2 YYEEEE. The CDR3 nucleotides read TGTGCCAGCACGGCAGGACCATATAGCAATCAGCCCCAGCATTTT. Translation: CASTAGPYSNQPQHF.

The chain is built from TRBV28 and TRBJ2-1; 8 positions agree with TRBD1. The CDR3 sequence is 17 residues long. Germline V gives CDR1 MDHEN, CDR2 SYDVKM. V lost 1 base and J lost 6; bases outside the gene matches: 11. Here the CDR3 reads CASSLSGQGARPNEQFF. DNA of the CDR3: TGTGCCAGCAGTTTATCTGGCCAGGGGGCGCGACCCAATGAGCAGTTCTTC.

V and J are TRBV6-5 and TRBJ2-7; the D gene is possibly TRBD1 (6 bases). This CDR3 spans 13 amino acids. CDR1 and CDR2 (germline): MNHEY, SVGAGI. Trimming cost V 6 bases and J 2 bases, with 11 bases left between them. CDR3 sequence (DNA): TGTGCCAGCAGGACAGGAAAAACCTACGAGCAGTACTTC. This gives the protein CASRTGKTYEQYF.

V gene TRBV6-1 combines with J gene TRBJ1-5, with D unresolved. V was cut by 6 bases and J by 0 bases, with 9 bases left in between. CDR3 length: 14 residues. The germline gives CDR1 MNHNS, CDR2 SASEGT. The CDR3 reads CASSLPNSNQPQHF. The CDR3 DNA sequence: TGTGCCAGCAGCCTCCCGAATAGCAATCAGCCCCAGCATTTT.

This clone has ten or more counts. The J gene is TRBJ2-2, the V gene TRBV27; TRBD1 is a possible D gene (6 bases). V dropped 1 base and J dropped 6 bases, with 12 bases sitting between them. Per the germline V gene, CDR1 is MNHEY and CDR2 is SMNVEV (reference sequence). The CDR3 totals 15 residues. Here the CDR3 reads CASSLYDRLPGELFF. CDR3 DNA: TGTGCCAGCAGTTTATATGACAGGCTCCCCGGGGAGCTGTTTTTT.

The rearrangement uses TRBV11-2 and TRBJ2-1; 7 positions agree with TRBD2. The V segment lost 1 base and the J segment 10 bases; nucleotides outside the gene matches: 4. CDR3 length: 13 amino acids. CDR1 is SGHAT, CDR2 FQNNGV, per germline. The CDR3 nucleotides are TGTGCCAGCAGCTTAGGCGGGGGATGGGAGCAGTTCTTC. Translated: CASSLGGGWEQFF.

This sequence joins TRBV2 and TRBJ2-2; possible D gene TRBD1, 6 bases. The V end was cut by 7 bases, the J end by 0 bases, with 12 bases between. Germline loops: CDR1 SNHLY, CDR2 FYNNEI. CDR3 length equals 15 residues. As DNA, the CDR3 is TGTGCCAGCACTGACAGGACCGCGAACACCGGGGAGCTGTTTTTT. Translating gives CASTDRTANTGELFF.

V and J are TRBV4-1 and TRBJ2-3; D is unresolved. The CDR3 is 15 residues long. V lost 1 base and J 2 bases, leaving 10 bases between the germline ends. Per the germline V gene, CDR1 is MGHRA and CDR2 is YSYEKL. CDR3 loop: CASSQGYTFTDTQYF. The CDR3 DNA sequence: TGCGCCAGCAGCCAAGGGTACACCTTCACAGATACGCAGTATTTT.

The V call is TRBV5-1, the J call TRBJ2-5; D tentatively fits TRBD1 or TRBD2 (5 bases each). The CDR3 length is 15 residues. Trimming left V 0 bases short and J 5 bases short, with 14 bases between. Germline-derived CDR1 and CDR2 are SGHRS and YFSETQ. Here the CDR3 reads CASSLVAGRGETQYF. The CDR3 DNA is TGCGCCAGCAGCTTGGTGGCAGGGCGAGGGGAGACCCAGTACTTC.

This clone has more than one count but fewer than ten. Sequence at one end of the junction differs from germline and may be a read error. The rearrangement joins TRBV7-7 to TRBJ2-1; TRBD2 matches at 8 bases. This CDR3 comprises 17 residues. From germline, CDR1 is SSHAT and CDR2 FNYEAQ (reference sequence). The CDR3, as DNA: TGTGCTAGCAGCCCGAGGGTCGGGCTAGCGGGCCCGGATGAGCAGTTCTTC. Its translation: CASSPRVGLAGPDEQFF.

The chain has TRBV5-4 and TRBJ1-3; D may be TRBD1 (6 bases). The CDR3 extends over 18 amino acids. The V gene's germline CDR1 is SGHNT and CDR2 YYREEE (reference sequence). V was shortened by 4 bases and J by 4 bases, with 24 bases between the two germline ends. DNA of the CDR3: TGTGCCAGCAGCCTGGGGGGCAGAGGAGGTTCTGGCGGAAACACCATATATTTT. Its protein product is CASSLGGRGGSGGNTIYF. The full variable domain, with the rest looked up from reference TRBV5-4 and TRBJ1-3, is ETGVTQSPTHLIKTRGQQVTLRCSSQSGHNTVSWYQQALGQGPQFIFQYYREEENGRGNFPPRFSGLQFPNYSSELNVNALELDDSALYLCASSLGGRGGSGGNTIYFGEGSWLTVV.

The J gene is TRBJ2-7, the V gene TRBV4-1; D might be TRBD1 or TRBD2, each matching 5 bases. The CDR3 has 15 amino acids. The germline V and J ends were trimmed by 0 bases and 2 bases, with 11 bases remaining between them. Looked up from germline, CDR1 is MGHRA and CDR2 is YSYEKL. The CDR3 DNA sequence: TGCGCCAGCAGCCAAGATCGGGGCACCACCTACGAGCAGTACTTC. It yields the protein CASSQDRGTTYEQYF.

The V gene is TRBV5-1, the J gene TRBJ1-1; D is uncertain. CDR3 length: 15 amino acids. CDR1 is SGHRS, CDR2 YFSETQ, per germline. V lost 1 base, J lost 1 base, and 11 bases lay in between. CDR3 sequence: CASSLPGGPNTEAFF. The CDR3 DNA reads TGCGCCAGCAGCTTGCCGGGAGGGCCGAACACTGAAGCTTTCTTT.

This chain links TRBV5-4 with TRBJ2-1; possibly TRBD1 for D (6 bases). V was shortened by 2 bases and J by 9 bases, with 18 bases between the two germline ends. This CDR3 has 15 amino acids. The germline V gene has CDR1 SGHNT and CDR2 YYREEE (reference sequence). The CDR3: CASSLGGYTMVEQFF. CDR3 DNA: TGTGCCAGCAGCTTAGGGGGTTATACAATGGTTGAGCAGTTCTTC. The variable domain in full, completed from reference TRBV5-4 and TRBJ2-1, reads ETGVTQSPTHLIKTRGQQVTLRCSSQSGHNTVSWYQQALGQGPQFIFQYYREEENGRGNFPPRFSGLQFPNYSSELNVNALELDDSALYLCASSLGGYTMVEQFFGPGTRLTVL.

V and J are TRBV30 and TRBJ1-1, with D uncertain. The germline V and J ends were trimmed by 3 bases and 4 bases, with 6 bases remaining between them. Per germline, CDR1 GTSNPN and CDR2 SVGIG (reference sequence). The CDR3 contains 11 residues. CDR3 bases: TGTGCCTGGAGCGCCCCCACTGAAGCTTTCTTT. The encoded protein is CAWSAPTEAFF.

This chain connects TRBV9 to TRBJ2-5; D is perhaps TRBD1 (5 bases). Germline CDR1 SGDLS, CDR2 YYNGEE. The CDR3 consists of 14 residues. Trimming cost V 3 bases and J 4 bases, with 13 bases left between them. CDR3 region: CASSDWVGLETQYF. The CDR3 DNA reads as TGTGCCAGCAGCGACTGGGTGGGGCTAGAGACCCAGTACTTC.

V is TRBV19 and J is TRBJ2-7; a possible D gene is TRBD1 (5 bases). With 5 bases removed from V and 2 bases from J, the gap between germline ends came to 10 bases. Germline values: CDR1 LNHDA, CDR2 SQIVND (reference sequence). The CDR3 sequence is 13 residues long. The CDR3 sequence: CASSRRAPYEQYF. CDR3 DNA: TGTGCCAGTAGTCGCAGGGCACCCTACGAGCAGTACTTC.

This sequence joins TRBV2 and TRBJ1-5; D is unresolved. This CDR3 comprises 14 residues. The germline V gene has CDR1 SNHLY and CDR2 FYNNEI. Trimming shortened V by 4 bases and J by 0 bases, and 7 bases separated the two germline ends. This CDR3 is CASSGRDSNQPQHF. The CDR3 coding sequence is TGTGCCAGCAGTGGCCGGGATAGCAATCAGCCCCAGCATTTT.

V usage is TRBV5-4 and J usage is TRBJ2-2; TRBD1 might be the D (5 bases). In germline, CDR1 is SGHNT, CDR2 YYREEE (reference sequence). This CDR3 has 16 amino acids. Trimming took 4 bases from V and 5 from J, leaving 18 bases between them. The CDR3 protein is CASSQETASTTGELFF. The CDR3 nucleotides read TGTGCCAGCAGCCAAGAGACAGCCTCCACTACCGGGGAGCTGTTTTTT. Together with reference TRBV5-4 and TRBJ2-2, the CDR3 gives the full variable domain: ETGVTQSPTHLIKTRGQQVTLRCSSQSGHNTVSWYQQALGQGPQFIFQYYREEENGRGNFPPRFSGLQFPNYSSELNVNALELDDSALYLCASSQETASTTGELFFGEGSRLTVL.

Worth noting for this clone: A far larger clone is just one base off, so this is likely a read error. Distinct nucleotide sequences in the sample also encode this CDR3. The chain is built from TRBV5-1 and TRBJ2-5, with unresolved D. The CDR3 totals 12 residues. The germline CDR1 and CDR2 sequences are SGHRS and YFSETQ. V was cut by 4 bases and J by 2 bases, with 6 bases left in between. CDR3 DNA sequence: TGCGCCAGCAGCCAGATTCAAGAGACCCAGTACTTC. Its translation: CASSQIQETQYF.

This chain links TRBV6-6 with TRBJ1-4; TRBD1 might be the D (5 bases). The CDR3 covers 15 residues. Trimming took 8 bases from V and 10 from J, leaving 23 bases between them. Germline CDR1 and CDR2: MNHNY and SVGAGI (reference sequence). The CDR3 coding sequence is TGTGCCAGCGTTGGGGGTGTTGGGGTAAGCGGAAAACTGTTTTTT. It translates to CASVGGVGVSGKLFF.

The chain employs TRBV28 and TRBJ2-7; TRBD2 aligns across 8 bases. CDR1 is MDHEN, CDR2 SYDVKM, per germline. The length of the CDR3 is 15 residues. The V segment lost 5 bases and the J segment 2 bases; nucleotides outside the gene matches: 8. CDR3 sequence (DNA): TGTGCCAGCAGTCTCTACCGGGGGGGAACCTACGAGCAGTACTTC. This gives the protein CASSLYRGGTYEQYF.